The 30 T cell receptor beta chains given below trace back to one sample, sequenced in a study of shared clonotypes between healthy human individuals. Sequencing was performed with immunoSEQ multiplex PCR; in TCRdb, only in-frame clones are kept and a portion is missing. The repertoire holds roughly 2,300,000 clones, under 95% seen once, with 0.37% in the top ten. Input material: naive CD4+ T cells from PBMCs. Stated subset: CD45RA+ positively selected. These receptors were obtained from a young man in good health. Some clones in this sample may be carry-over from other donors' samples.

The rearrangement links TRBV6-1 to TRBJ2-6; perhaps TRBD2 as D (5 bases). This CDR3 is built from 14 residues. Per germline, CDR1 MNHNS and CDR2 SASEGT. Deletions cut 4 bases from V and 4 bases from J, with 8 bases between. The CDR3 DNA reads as TGTGCCAGCAGTGTACTAGGAGGGGCCAACGTCCTGACTTTC. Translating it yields CASSVLGGANVLTF.

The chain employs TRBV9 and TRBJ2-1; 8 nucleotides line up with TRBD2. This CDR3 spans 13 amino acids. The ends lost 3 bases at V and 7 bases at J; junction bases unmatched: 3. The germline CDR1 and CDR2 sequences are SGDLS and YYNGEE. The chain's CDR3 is CASSGTSWNEQFF. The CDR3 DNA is TGTGCCAGCAGCGGGACTAGCTGGAATGAGCAGTTCTTC.

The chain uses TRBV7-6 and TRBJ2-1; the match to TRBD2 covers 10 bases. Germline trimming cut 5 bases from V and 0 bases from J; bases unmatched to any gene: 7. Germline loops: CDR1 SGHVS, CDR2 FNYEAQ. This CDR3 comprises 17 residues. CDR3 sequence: CASSGRLAGASYNEQFF. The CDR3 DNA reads TGTGCCAGCAGCGGCCGGCTAGCGGGGGCCTCCTACAATGAGCAGTTCTTC.

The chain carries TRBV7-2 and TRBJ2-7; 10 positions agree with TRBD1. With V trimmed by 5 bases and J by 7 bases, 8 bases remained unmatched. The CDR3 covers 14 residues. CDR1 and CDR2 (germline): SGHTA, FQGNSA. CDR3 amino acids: CASSPDRGRGEQYF. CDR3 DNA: TGTGCCAGCAGCCCAGACAGGGGGCGAGGAGAGCAGTACTTC.

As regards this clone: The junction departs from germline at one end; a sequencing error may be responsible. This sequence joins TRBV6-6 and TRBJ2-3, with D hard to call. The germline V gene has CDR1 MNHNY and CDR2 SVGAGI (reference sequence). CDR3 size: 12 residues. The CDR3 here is CTSSRGSDTQYF. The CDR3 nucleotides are TGTACCAGCAGTCGCGGATCAGATACGCAGTATTTT.

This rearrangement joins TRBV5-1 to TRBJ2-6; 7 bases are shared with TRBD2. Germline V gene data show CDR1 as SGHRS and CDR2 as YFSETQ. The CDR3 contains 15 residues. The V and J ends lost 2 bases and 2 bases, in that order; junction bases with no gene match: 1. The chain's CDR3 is CASSFGGTGANVLTF. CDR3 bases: TGCGCCAGCAGCTTCGGGGGGACTGGGGCCAACGTCCTGACTTTC.

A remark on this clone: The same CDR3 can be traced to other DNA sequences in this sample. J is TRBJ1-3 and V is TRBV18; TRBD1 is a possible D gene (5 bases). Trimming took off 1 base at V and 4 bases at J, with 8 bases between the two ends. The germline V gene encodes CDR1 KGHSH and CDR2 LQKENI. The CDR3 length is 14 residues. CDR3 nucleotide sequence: TGTGCCAGCTCACCACAGGGGTACGGAAACACCATATATTTT. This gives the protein CASSPQGYGNTIYF. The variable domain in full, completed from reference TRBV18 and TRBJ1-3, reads NAGVMQNPRHLVRRRGQEARLRCSPMKGHSHVYWYRQLPEEGLKFMVYLQKENIIDESGMPKERFSAEFPKEGPSILRIQQVVRGDSAAYFCASSPQGYGNTIYFGEGSWLTVV.

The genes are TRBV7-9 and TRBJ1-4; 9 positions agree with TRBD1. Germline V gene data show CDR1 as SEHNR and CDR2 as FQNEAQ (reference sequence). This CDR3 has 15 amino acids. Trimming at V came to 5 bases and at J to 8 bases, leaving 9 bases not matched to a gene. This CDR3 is CASSPPGQGNEKLFF. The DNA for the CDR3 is TGTGCCAGCAGCCCCCCGGGACAGGGAAACGAAAAACTGTTTTTT.

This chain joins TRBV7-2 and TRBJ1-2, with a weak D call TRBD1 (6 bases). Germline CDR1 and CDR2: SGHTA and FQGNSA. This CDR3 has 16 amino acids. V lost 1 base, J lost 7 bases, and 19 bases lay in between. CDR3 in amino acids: CASSLGKIVGGRGYTF. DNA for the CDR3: TGTGCCAGCAGCTTAGGGAAAATAGTGGGGGGCCGTGGCTACACCTTC.

The CDR3 DNA reads as TGCGCCAGCAGCTGGGGGGAGTCGCAGTATTTT. Translating gives CASSWGESQYF. V usage is TRBV5-1 and J usage is TRBJ2-3; D might be TRBD2 (6 bases). This CDR3 is built from 11 residues. The germline V gene encodes CDR1 SGHRS and CDR2 YFSETQ. With 3 bases removed from V and 10 bases from J, the gap between germline ends came to 9 bases.

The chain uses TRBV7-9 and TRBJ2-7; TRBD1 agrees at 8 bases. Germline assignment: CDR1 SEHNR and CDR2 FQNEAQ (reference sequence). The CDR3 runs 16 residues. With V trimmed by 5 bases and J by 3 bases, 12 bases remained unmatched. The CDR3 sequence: CASSPLEAGGFYEQYF. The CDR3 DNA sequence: TGTGCCAGCAGCCCTTTGGAGGCAGGGGGCTTCTACGAGCAGTACTTC.

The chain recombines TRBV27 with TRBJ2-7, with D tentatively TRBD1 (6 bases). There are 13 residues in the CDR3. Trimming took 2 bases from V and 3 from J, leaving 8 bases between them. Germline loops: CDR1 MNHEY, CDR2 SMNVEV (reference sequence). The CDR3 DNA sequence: TGTGCCAGCAGTTTAATGGACAGCTACGAGCAGTACTTC. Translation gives CASSLMDSYEQYF.

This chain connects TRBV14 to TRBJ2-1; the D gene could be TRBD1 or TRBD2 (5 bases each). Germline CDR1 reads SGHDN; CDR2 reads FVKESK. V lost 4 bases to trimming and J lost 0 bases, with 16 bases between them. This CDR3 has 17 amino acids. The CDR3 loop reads CASSLLLGPSSYNEQFF. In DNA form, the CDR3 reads TGTGCCAGCAGCCTCCTCCTGGGACCGAGCTCCTACAATGAGCAGTTCTTC.

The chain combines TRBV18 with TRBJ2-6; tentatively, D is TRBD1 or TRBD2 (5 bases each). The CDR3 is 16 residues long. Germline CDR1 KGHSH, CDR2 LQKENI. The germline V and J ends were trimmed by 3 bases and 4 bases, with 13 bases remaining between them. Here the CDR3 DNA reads TGTGCCAGCTCACCGGGACCGCAAAACGGGGCCAACGTCCTGACTTTC. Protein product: CASSPGPQNGANVLTF.

The CDR3 spells CASSPRRATNEKLFF. The CDR3 nucleotides read TGTGCCAGCAGTCCGCGGCGAGCAACTAATGAAAAACTGTTTTTT. The V gene is TRBV2, the J gene TRBJ1-4; D unclear. The CDR3 totals 15 residues. Germline lookup yields CDR1 SNHLY and CDR2 FYNNEI. Trimming cost V 5 bases and J 0 bases, with 10 bases left between them.

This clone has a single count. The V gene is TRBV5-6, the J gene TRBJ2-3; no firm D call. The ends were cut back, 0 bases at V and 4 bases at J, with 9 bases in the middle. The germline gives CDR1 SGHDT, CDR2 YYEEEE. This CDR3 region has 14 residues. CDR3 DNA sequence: TGTGCCAGCAGCTTGGGAATGGGGTCAGATACGCAGTATTTT. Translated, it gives CASSLGMGSDTQYF.

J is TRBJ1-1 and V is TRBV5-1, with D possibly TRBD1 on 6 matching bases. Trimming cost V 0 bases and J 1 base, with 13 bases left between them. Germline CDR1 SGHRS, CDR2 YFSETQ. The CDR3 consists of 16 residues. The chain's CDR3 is CASSLDPLGANTEAFF. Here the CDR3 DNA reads TGCGCCAGCAGCTTGGACCCTTTGGGGGCGAACACTGAAGCTTTCTTT.

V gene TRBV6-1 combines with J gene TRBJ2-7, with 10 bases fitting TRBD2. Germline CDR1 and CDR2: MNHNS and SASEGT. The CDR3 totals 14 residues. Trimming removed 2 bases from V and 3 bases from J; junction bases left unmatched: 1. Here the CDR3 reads CASSETSGIYEQYF. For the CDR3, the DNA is TGTGCCAGCAGTGAAACTAGCGGGATCTACGAGCAGTACTTC.

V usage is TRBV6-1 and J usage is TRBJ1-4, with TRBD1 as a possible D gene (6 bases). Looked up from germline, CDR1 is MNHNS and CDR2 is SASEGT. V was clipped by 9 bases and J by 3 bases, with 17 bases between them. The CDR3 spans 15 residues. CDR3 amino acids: CASRSGGAPNEKLFF. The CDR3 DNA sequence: TGTGCCAGTAGAAGCGGGGGGGCTCCTAATGAAAAACTGTTTTTT.

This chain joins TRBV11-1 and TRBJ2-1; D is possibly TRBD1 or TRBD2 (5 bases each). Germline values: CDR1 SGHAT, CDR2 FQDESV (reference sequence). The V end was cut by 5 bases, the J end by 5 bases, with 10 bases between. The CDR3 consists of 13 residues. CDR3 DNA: TGTGCCAGCAGCCCCCGGGGCCACAATGAGCAGTTCTTC. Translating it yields CASSPRGHNEQFF.

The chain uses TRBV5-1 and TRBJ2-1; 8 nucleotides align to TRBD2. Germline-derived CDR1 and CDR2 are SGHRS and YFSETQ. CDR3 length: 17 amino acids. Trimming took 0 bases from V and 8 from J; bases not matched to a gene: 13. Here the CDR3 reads CASSLVTGGPLNHEQFF. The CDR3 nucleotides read TGCGCCAGCAGCTTGGTAACGGGAGGGCCACTCAACCATGAGCAGTTCTTC.

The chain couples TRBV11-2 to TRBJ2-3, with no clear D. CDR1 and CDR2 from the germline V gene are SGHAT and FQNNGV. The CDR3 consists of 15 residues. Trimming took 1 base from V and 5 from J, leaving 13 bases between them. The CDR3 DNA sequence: TGTGCCAGCAGCTTAGTCCTTAGGATTGGAGATACGCAGTATTTT. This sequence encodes CASSLVLRIGDTQYF.

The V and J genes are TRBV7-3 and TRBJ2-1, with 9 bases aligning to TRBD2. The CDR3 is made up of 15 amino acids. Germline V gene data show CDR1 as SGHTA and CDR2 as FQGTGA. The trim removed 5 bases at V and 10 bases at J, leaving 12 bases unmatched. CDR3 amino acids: CASSPTSGPSREQFF. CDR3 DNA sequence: TGTGCCAGCAGCCCGACTAGCGGTCCTTCGAGGGAGCAGTTCTTC.

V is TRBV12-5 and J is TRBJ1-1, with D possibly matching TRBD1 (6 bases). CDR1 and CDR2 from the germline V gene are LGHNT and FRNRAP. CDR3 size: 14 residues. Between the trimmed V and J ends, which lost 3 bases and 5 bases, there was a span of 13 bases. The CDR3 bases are TGTGCTAGTGGTTTAGCCGGGGGCGGTACTGAAGCTTTCTTT. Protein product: CASGLAGGGTEAFF.

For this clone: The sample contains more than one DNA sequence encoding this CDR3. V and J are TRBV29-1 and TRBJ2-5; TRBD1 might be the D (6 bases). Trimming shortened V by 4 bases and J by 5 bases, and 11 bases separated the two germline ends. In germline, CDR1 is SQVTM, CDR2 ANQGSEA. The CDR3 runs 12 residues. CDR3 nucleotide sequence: TGCAGCGTTGTCACAGGGACGGAGACCCAGTACTTC. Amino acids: CSVVTGTETQYF.

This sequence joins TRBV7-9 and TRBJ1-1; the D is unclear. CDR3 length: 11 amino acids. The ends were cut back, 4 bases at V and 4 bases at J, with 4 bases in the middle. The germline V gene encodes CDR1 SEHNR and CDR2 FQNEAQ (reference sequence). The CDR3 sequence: CASSWFTEAFF. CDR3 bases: TGTGCCAGCAGCTGGTTCACTGAAGCTTTCTTT.

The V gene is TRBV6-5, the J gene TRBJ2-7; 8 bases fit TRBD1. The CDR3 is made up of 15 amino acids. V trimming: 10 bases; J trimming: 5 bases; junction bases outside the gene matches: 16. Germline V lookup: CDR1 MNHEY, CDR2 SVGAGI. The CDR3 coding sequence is TGTGCCACCTCCCGTTGGGCAGGGGGCGTCGACGAGCAGTACTTC. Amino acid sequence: CATSRWAGGVDEQYF.

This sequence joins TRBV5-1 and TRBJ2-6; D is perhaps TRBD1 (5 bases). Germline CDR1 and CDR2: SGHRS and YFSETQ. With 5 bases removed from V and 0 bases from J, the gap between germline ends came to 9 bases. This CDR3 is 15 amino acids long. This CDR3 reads CASSGQLSGANVLTF. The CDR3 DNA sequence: TGCGCCAGCAGTGGACAACTCTCTGGGGCCAACGTCCTGACTTTC.

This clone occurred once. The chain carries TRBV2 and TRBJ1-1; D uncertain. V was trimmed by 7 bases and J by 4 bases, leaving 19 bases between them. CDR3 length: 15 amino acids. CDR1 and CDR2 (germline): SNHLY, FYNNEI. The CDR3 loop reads CASTTAQMVGTEAFF. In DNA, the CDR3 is TGTGCCAGCACTACCGCCCAGATGGTGGGCACTGAAGCTTTCTTT.

The CDR3 nucleotides are TGTGCCAGCAGTCGACTAGCGGGTACTTATGAGCAGTTCTTC. As protein: CASSRLAGTYEQFF. The chain couples TRBV6-5 to TRBJ2-1; 10 nucleotides match TRBD2. Germline V lookup: CDR1 MNHEY, CDR2 SVGAGI. The CDR3 is made up of 14 amino acids. Germline trimming cut 5 bases from V and 8 bases from J; bases unmatched to any gene: 6.